A selection of T cell receptor beta chains follows, all from one sample in a study of identical twins. Each CDR3 protein gets one entry after TCRdb re-called the 5' RACE reads with MiXCR. The sample lists some 630,000 distinct CDR3 sequences; around 7.4% were seen once. The sample was also linked to a second study, of yellow fever vaccine responses in identical twins.

Sequenced: PBMCs. The receptor set was obtained from a woman between 18 and 29 years old in good health. Both conserved end residues are part of each CDR3. The order of the fields is V gene, clone size, D gene, J gene, CDR3 protein, CDR3 DNA. D genes are given only for firm matches. Size is stated for part of the rows, as once, few or many counts, or as a class when the clone is expanded.

v_call: TRBV29-1; clone_size: many; d_call: .; j_call: TRBJ1-1; cdr3_aa: CSVADTEAFF; cdr3_nt: TGCAGCGTTGCGGACACTGAAGCTTTCTTT
v_call: TRBV11-2; clone_size: few; d_call: .; j_call: TRBJ2-1; cdr3_aa: CASSGAGQGTLGEQFF; cdr3_nt: TGTGCCAGCAGCGGGGCGGGGCAGGGGACCCTAGGTGAGCAGTTCTTC
v_call: TRBV5-4; clone_size: few; d_call: .; j_call: TRBJ2-2; cdr3_aa: CASTIQGSTGELFF; cdr3_nt: TGTGCCAGCACGATACAGGGAAGCACCGGGGAGCTGTTTTTT
v_call: TRBV11-1; clone_size: .; d_call: TRBD2; j_call: TRBJ2-2; cdr3_aa: CASSPRGGMTGELFF; cdr3_nt: TGTGCCAGCAGCCCCCGGGGGGGGATGACCGGGGAGCTGTTTTTT
v_call: TRBV4-1; clone_size: .; d_call: .; j_call: TRBJ1-5; cdr3_aa: CASSQDRKLNQPQHF; cdr3_nt: TGCGCCAGCAGCCAAGATAGAAAGCTGAATCAGCCCCAGCATTTT
v_call: TRBV5-1; clone_size: .; d_call: .; j_call: TRBJ2-1; cdr3_aa: CASSLEGAINEQFF; cdr3_nt: TGCGCCAGCAGCTTGGAAGGTGCAATCAATGAGCAGTTCTTC
v_call: TRBV10-3; clone_size: .; d_call: .; j_call: TRBJ1-2; cdr3_aa: CAIGQGQRDGYTF; cdr3_nt: TGTGCCATCGGGCAGGGCCAGAGGGATGGCTACACCTTC
v_call: TRBV29-1; clone_size: many; d_call: .; j_call: TRBJ1-2; cdr3_aa: CSVDFGVLSYTF; cdr3_nt: TGCAGCGTTGACTTCGGGGTCCTGAGCTACACCTTC
v_call: TRBV6-1; clone_size: many; d_call: .; j_call: TRBJ2-7; cdr3_aa: CASSTQPLNSYEQYF; cdr3_nt: TGTGCCAGCAGTACCCAGCCACTAAACAGTTACGAGCAGTACTTC
v_call: TRBV9; clone_size: .; d_call: TRBD1; j_call: TRBJ2-5; cdr3_aa: CASSVGTGSETQYF; cdr3_nt: TGTGCCAGCAGCGTAGGGACAGGGTCAGAGACCCAGTACTTC
v_call: TRBV25-1; clone_size: many; d_call: TRBD1; j_call: TRBJ1-1; cdr3_aa: CANPPGQGDTEAFF; cdr3_nt: TGTGCCAACCCTCCGGGACAGGGGGACACTGAAGCTTTCTTT
v_call: TRBV6-1; clone_size: few; d_call: .; j_call: TRBJ2-7; cdr3_aa: CASKSGSITYEQYF; cdr3_nt: TGTGCCAGCAAGTCCGGGAGTATTACCTACGAGCAGTACTTC
v_call: TRBV6-1; clone_size: few; d_call: .; j_call: TRBJ2-7; cdr3_aa: CASSVQGVSSYEQYF; cdr3_nt: TGTGCCAGCAGTGTACAGGGAGTCAGCTCCTACGAGCAGTACTTC
v_call: TRBV9; clone_size: few; d_call: TRBD1; j_call: TRBJ2-6; cdr3_aa: CASTFRQGKSSGANVLTF; cdr3_nt: TGTGCCAGCACCTTCCGACAGGGGAAAAGCTCTGGGGCCAACGTCCTGACTTTC
v_call: TRBV7-9; clone_size: many; d_call: TRBD2; j_call: TRBJ2-1; cdr3_aa: CASSSPGLAGSYNEQFF; cdr3_nt: TGTGCCAGCAGCTCTCCGGGGCTAGCGGGGTCCTACAATGAGCAGTTCTTC
v_call: TRBV10-3; clone_size: .; d_call: TRBD1; j_call: TRBJ2-5; cdr3_aa: CASRQGISQETQYF; cdr3_nt: TGTGCCTCAAGACAGGGGATCAGCCAAGAGACCCAGTACTTC
v_call: TRBV28; clone_size: few; d_call: TRBD1; j_call: TRBJ2-2; cdr3_aa: CASSHLGQGSPDTGELFF; cdr3_nt: TGTGCCAGCAGCCACCTGGGACAGGGATCCCCTGACACCGGGGAGCTGTTTTTT
v_call: TRBV4-1; clone_size: .; d_call: .; j_call: TRBJ2-6; cdr3_aa: CASSQGTQASGANVLTF; cdr3_nt: TGCGCCAGCAGCCAAGGGACTCAGGCCTCTGGGGCCAACGTCCTGACTTTC
v_call: TRBV5-5; clone_size: few; d_call: .; j_call: TRBJ2-1; cdr3_aa: CASSLGWLASYNEQFF; cdr3_nt: TGTGCCAGCAGCTTGGGGTGGCTAGCCTCCTACAATGAGCAGTTCTTC
v_call: TRBV20-1; clone_size: many; d_call: .; j_call: TRBJ2-7; cdr3_aa: CSARQGAYEQYF; cdr3_nt: TGCAGTGCTAGACAGGGAGCCTACGAGCAGTACTTC
v_call: TRBV20-1; clone_size: .; d_call: .; j_call: TRBJ2-1; cdr3_aa: CSALAINEQFF; cdr3_nt: TGCAGTGCCCTAGCAATCAATGAGCAGTTCTTC
v_call: TRBV2; clone_size: many; d_call: TRBD2; j_call: TRBJ2-4; cdr3_aa: CASSEGRTSGLRENIQYF; cdr3_nt: TGTGCCAGCAGTGAAGGGCGGACTAGCGGCCTTAGGGAAAACATTCAGTACTTC
v_call: TRBV18; clone_size: .; d_call: TRBD1; j_call: TRBJ2-3; cdr3_aa: CASSQGAPSTDTQYF; cdr3_nt: TGTGCCAGCTCACAGGGGGCGCCGAGCACAGATACGCAGTATTTT
v_call: TRBV5-6; clone_size: .; d_call: .; j_call: TRBJ2-5; cdr3_aa: CASSTLGRPEETQYF; cdr3_nt: TGTGCCAGCAGCACCCTAGGAAGACCCGAAGAGACCCAGTACTTC
v_call: TRBV4-1; clone_size: few; d_call: .; j_call: TRBJ1-5; cdr3_aa: CASSQVGGNQPQHF; cdr3_nt: TGCGCCAGCAGCCAAGTCGGGGGGAATCAGCCCCAGCATTTT
v_call: TRBV11-1; clone_size: .; d_call: .; j_call: TRBJ2-6; cdr3_aa: CASSPILQGRVSGANVLTF; cdr3_nt: TGTGCCAGCAGCCCCATCTTACAAGGGCGCGTCTCTGGGGCCAACGTCCTGACTTTC
v_call: TRBV3-1; clone_size: .; d_call: .; j_call: TRBJ2-5; cdr3_aa: CASSQLGLAPQETQYF; cdr3_nt: TGTGCCAGCAGCCAACTCGGGCTAGCCCCACAAGAGACCCAGTACTTC
v_call: TRBV4-1; clone_size: .; d_call: TRBD1; j_call: TRBJ2-1; cdr3_aa: CASSQNPTGGFYEQFF; cdr3_nt: TGCGCCAGCAGCCAGAACCCGACAGGGGGCTTCTATGAGCAGTTCTTC
v_call: TRBV29-1; clone_size: few; d_call: TRBD2; j_call: TRBJ2-1; cdr3_aa: CSVGPGGGRGSNEQFF; cdr3_nt: TGCAGCGTTGGCCCTGGGGGCGGGAGGGGGTCGAATGAGCAGTTCTTC
v_call: TRBV5-1; clone_size: many; d_call: .; j_call: TRBJ1-5; cdr3_aa: CASSLEADQPQHF; cdr3_nt: TGCGCCAGCAGCTTGGAGGCAGATCAGCCCCAGCATTTT
v_call: TRBV28; clone_size: .; d_call: .; j_call: TRBJ1-1; cdr3_aa: CASSSQGRRRTEAFF; cdr3_nt: TGTGCCAGCAGTTCCCAGGGCCGACGACGGACTGAAGCTTTCTTT
v_call: TRBV5-1; clone_size: few; d_call: .; j_call: TRBJ2-3; cdr3_aa: CASSLGQDRGTDTQYF; cdr3_nt: TGCGCCAGCAGCTTGGGACAGGATCGAGGCACAGATACGCAGTATTTT
v_call: TRBV6-1; clone_size: few; d_call: TRBD2; j_call: TRBJ2-3; cdr3_aa: CASSEVGRGGTDTQYF; cdr3_nt: TGTGCCAGCAGTGAAGTTGGGCGGGGGGGCACAGATACGCAGTATTTT
v_call: TRBV20-1; clone_size: .; d_call: .; j_call: TRBJ2-3; cdr3_aa: CSATDGLRTDTQYF; cdr3_nt: TGCAGTGCTACCGATGGGCTACGCACAGATACGCAGTATTTT
v_call: TRBV28; clone_size: .; d_call: TRBD2; j_call: TRBJ2-1; cdr3_aa: CASETSGRNEQFF; cdr3_nt: TGTGCCAGCGAGACTAGCGGGAGAAATGAGCAGTTCTTC
v_call: TRBV3-1; clone_size: many; d_call: TRBD2; j_call: TRBJ2-3; cdr3_aa: CASSQDLTGGTDTQYF; cdr3_nt: TGTGCCAGCAGCCAAGATCTAACGGGGGGAACAGATACGCAGTATTTT
v_call: TRBV10-1; clone_size: few; d_call: .; j_call: TRBJ1-2; cdr3_aa: CASSANRDSGGYTF; cdr3_nt: TGCGCCAGCAGTGCCAACCGGGATAGTGGTGGCTACACCTTC
v_call: TRBV3-1; clone_size: few; d_call: TRBD2; j_call: TRBJ2-1; cdr3_aa: CASSPGTSGGGRWNEQFF; cdr3_nt: TGTGCCAGCAGCCCTGGGACTAGCGGGGGGGGCCGATGGAATGAGCAGTTCTTC
v_call: TRBV7-9; clone_size: .; d_call: .; j_call: TRBJ1-6; cdr3_aa: CASSLVSGDSPLHF; cdr3_nt: TGTGCCAGCAGCTTAGTTTCTGGGGATTCACCCCTCCACTTT
v_call: TRBV6-1; clone_size: many; d_call: TRBD1; j_call: TRBJ1-6; cdr3_aa: CASSGDRGLGGSPLHF; cdr3_nt: TGTGCCAGCAGTGGTGACAGGGGGCTGGGCGGATCACCCCTCCACTTT
v_call: TRBV6-2/TRBV6-3; clone_size: .; d_call: TRBD2; j_call: TRBJ2-1; cdr3_aa: CASSYPKKGLAVSSYNEQFF; cdr3_nt: TGTGCCAGCAGTTACCCGAAAAAGGGACTAGCGGTAAGCTCCTACAATGAGCAGTTCTTC
v_call: TRBV2; clone_size: few; d_call: .; j_call: TRBJ1-6; cdr3_aa: CASRKRVLPPLHF; cdr3_nt: TGTGCCAGCAGGAAGAGGGTCCTGCCACCCCTCCACTTT
v_call: TRBV5-1; clone_size: many; d_call: TRBD1; j_call: TRBJ2-3; cdr3_aa: CASSGRTGVTDTQYF; cdr3_nt: TGCGCCAGCAGCGGCAGGACAGGGGTCACAGATACGCAGTATTTT
v_call: TRBV28; clone_size: few; d_call: TRBD1; j_call: TRBJ1-3; cdr3_aa: CASNPGQGANFGGNTIYF; cdr3_nt: TGTGCCAGCAACCCGGGACAGGGGGCGAATTTCGGTGGAAACACCATATATTTT